The next 21 T cell receptor beta chains were all read from a single sample in a study of T cells in Graves' hyperthyroidism and ophthalmopathy. Authors of the study amplified TCR beta CDR3 regions from RNA transcripts. Primed by the HTBI set, a first-round RT-PCR was run on the TCR CDR3. TCRdb reprocessed the multiplex PCR reads via MiXCR and lists one record per CDR3 protein. The profile shows 300,000 to 450,000 distinct CDR3 sequences, less than 20% of them singletons. Sequencing was done on a sample of blood. The source is a woman in her forties with Graves' ophthalmopathy.

This clonotype was seen only a few times. The rearrangement uses TRBV5-1 and TRBJ1-6; 9 nucleotides line up with TRBD1. Germline values: CDR1 SGHRS, CDR2 YFSETQ. V was pared by 1 base and J by 10 bases, with 6 bases of the junction left unmatched. The CDR3 consists of 15 residues. CDR3 amino acids: CASSLSGTGRSPLHF. The CDR3 DNA reads TGCGCCAGCAGCTTGTCCGGGACAGGGAGGTCACCCCTCCACTTT. The full variable domain, with the rest looked up from reference TRBV5-1 and TRBJ1-6, is KAGVTQTPRYLIKTRGQQVTLSCSPISGHRSVSWYQQTPGQGLQFLFEYFSETQRNKGNFPGRFSGRQFSNSRSEMNVSTLELGDSALYLCASSLSGTGRSPLHFGNGTRLTVT.

This clonotype was recorded at least ten times. The chain has TRBV6-5 and TRBJ2-7; D may be TRBD1 (5 bases). CDR3 length: 15 residues. V lost 0 bases and J lost 2, with 11 bases in between. In germline, CDR1 is MNHEY, CDR2 SVGAGI. CDR3 in DNA: TGTGCCAGCAGTTACTCGAGTTCAGGGCCCTACGAGCAGTACTTC. Its translation is CASSYSSSGPYEQYF.

V usage is TRBV6-5 and J usage is TRBJ2-7, with 9 bases that match TRBD1. CDR3 length: 15 amino acids. In germline, CDR1 is MNHEY, CDR2 SVGAGI. With 0 bases clipped from V and 7 bases from J, the junction kept 7 bases outside the gene matches. The CDR3 loop is CASSYSGQGFREQYF. CDR3 DNA: TGTGCCAGCAGTTACTCGGGACAGGGCTTTCGGGAGCAGTACTTC.

This clonotype has a count of ten or more. The chain couples TRBV6-5 to TRBJ1-1; 7 bases are shared with TRBD1. Germline assignment: CDR1 MNHEY and CDR2 SVGAGI. V gave up 7 bases and J gave up 1 base; unmatched junction bases: 9. The CDR3 runs 15 residues. The CDR3 DNA follows: TGTGCCAGCATTAGAGGACAGGATGAGAACACTGAAGCTTTCTTT. Translating it yields CASIRGQDENTEAFF.

This clonotype appeared many times. This chain uses TRBV29-1 with TRBJ2-3; no definite D call. Germline V CDR1 and CDR2: SQVTM, ANQGSEA. This CDR3 comprises 11 residues. CDR3 coding DNA: TGCAGGGCCGGGCCCCTGGGTACGCAGTATTTT. It specifies CRAGPLGTQYF.

This clonotype was picked up many times. CDR3 sequence reads: CSVEEPGASYGYTF. In nucleotides, the CDR3 is TGCAGCGTTGAAGAACCGGGGGCAAGCTATGGCTACACCTTC. The chain has TRBV29-1 and TRBJ1-2, with D possibly matching TRBD1 (6 bases). CDR1 is SQVTM and CDR2 is ANQGSEA in the germline V gene. With 0 bases removed from V and 4 bases from J, the gap between germline ends came to 12 bases. The CDR3 contains 14 residues.

This clonotype occurred many times. The chain is built from TRBV28 and TRBJ1-1; 8 bases align to TRBD1. Germline V gives CDR1 MDHEN, CDR2 SYDVKM. The V segment lost 6 bases and the J segment 4 bases; nucleotides outside the gene matches: 10. This CDR3 is built from 15 residues. CDR3 DNA: TGTGCCAGCAGCCTTCGAGGACAGGGTTTCACTGAAGCTTTCTTT. It yields the protein CASSLRGQGFTEAFF.

This clonotype turned up a few times. V and J are TRBV6-5 and TRBJ1-2; a possible D gene is TRBD1 (6 bases). The V end lost 2 bases, the J end lost 7 bases, and 20 bases lay between the germline ends. The germline CDR1 and CDR2 sequences are MNHEY and SVGAGI. The CDR3 spans 16 residues. The CDR3 sequence: CASSYVEGQGGVGYTF. The CDR3, as DNA: TGTGCCAGCAGTTACGTGGAGGGACAAGGTGGGGTTGGCTACACCTTC.

This clonotype was recorded many times. V is TRBV7-8 and J is TRBJ2-7; no clear D gene. Germline V gene sequence: CDR1 SGHVS, CDR2 FQNEAQ. The CDR3 runs 13 residues. V lost 0 bases and J lost 4, with 7 bases in between. CDR3 in DNA: TGTGCCAGCAGCTTAGCGGGGTTGTACGAGCAGTACTTC. The encoded protein is CASSLAGLYEQYF.

There are many counts of this clonotype. The chain carries TRBV7-2 and TRBJ2-7; TRBD2 agrees at 7 bases. Germline V gives CDR1 SGHTA, CDR2 FQGNSA. The CDR3 runs 14 residues. The V gene end was trimmed by 3 bases and the J gene end by 3 bases; junction bases not matched to a gene: 5. This CDR3 is CASSLGREFYEQYF. Here the CDR3 DNA reads TGTGCCAGCAGCTTGGGGCGGGAGTTCTACGAGCAGTACTTC.

This clonotype was counted at least ten times. The rearrangement links TRBV2 to TRBJ1-1; D is undetermined. Trimming left V 2 bases short and J 10 bases short, with 11 bases between. The CDR3 sequence is 12 residues long. CDR1 SNHLY and CDR2 FYNNEI come from the germline V gene. The CDR3 DNA reads as TGTGCCAGCAGTGAAACCGCCGGAGCAGCTTTCTTT. The encoded protein is CASSETAGAAFF.

This clonotype was detected only a few times. A much larger clone lies one base from this, so it may be a read error. The final CDR3 position lacks the conserved phenylalanine or tryptophan, pointing to a likely read error. The chain has TRBV7-2 and TRBJ2-7; 13 nucleotides match TRBD2. Unmatched junction bases numbered 0, after V lost 6 bases and J lost 7 bases. CDR3 size: 12 residues. CDR1 and CDR2 (germline): SGHTA, FQGNSA. This chain's CDR3 is CASRTSGREQYY. The DNA for the CDR3 is TGTGCCAGCAGGACTAGCGGGAGGGAGCAGTACTAC.

At least ten counts were recorded for this clonotype. J is TRBJ1-2 and V is TRBV28; D is undetermined. The V end was cut by 6 bases, the J end by 0 bases, with 14 bases between. In germline, CDR1 is MDHEN, CDR2 SYDVKM. This CDR3 has 15 residues. The DNA of the CDR3 is TGTGCCAGCAGCTACCAACCTTCAGCTAACTATGGCTACACCTTC. This gives the protein CASSYQPSANYGYTF.

J is TRBJ2-7 and V is TRBV6-1; D uncertain. The J call may be incorrect, as the DNA end agrees better with TRBJ2-1. Germline loops: CDR1 MNHNS, CDR2 SASEGT. The length of the CDR3 is 14 residues. Written as DNA, the CDR3 is TGTGCCAGCGGCCCCATGGTTACAGTCTACGAGCAGTTCTTC. It specifies CASGPMVTVYEQFF.

This clonotype was seen ten or more times. The chain couples TRBV6-1 to TRBJ1-1, with TRBD1 identical over 11 bases. There are 15 residues in the CDR3. Germline V CDR1 and CDR2: MNHNS, SASEGT. With V trimmed by 6 bases and J by 5 bases, 8 bases remained unmatched. In DNA form, the CDR3 reads TGTGCCAGCAGAGGGACAGGGGGTGGTGCGACTGAAGCTTTCTTT. This gives the protein CASRGTGGGATEAFF.

This clonotype was detected many times. The chain recombines TRBV29-1 with TRBJ2-1; D uncertain. The length of the CDR3 is 13 residues. Trimming stripped 3 bases from V and 1 base from J, with 7 bases between. Germline values: CDR1 SQVTM, CDR2 ANQGSEA. The chain's CDR3 is CSVDRGSYNEQFF. The DNA for the CDR3 is TGCAGCGTTGACCGCGGTTCCTACAATGAGCAGTTCTTC.

This clonotype was seen many times. The chain employs TRBV12-3 or TRBV12-4 and TRBJ1-2; D ambiguous. This CDR3 is 15 amino acids long. V lost 3 bases, J lost 2 bases, and 13 bases lay in between. The CDR3 DNA reads as TGTGCCAGCAGTTTTGATGAGGGAGGAAACTATGGCTACACCTTC. Translating gives CASSFDEGGNYGYTF.

This clonotype was counted ten times or more. The rearrangement joins TRBV6-1 to TRBJ2-2; D could derive from TRBD1 or TRBD2 (5 bases each). CDR1 and CDR2 from the germline V gene are MNHNS and SASEGT. The V and J ends lost 2 bases and 7 bases respectively, with 11 bases between them. The CDR3 extends over 14 amino acids. CDR3 nucleotides: TGTGCCAGCAGTGAACTTCCTGGGGGCGGGGAGCTGTTTTTT. Protein: CASSELPGGGELFF.

V usage is TRBV6-1 and J usage is TRBJ2-7; TRBD1 might be the D (6 bases). The CDR3 is made up of 12 amino acids. The germline V gene encodes CDR1 MNHNS and CDR2 SASEGT. Trimming stripped 11 bases from V and 3 bases from J, with 14 bases between. The CDR3 DNA reads as TGTGCCTTGGGGACAAGCCTCTACGAGCAGTACTTC. This sequence encodes CALGTSLYEQYF.

This clonotype was seen many times. The chain has TRBV27 and TRBJ2-6; 9 bases line up with TRBD2. Germline CDR1 and CDR2: MNHEY and SMNVEV (reference sequence). The CDR3 totals 18 residues. V lost 2 bases to trimming and J lost 2 bases; unmatched junction nucleotides: 7. The CDR3 nucleotides read TGTGCCAGCAGTTTACTGCGTGGCGGGAGGGCTGGGGCCAACGTCCTGACTTTC. Its protein product is CASSLLRGGRAGANVLTF.

This clonotype was observed many times. This chain joins TRBV10-2 and TRBJ1-2; a weak D match, TRBD1 (5 bases). CDR1 and CDR2 from the germline V gene are WSHSY and SAAADI. With 0 bases removed from V and 8 bases from J, the gap between germline ends came to 13 bases. The CDR3 length is 14 residues. The CDR3 sequence is CASSESQGVGGYTF. The CDR3 region has the DNA TGCGCCAGCAGTGAGTCTCAGGGAGTCGGCGGCTACACCTTC.